The next 3 T cell receptor beta chains were all read from a single sample in a study of low-dose radiotherapy and immunotherapy resistance in tumors. Covering alpha and beta chains, TRAV- and TRBV-specific primers were used for the first-strand cDNA. The authors amplified TCRs for about 20 PCR cycles with a constant-region primer and a V-primer adapter. Each CDR3 protein gets one entry after TCRdb re-called the reads with MiXCR. The repertoire consists of 65,000 to 85,000 distinct CDR3 sequences, with roughly 17% occurring once and the leading ten covering roughly 1.4%. Time point denoted: after trial treatment. Treatment reported: LDRT plus nivolumab, ipilimumab, low-dose cyclophosphamide and aspirin (RACIN trial). The sample was PBMCs, taken after low-dose radiotherapy plus immunotherapy. The origin of the receptors is a male donor with prostate cancer.

This clonotype was found many times. The chain uses TRBV11-3 and TRBJ2-3; perhaps D is TRBD1 or TRBD2 (5 bases each). The CDR3 has 14 residues. V shed 4 bases and J shed 2 bases, with 10 bases lying between them. Germline loops: CDR1 SGHNT, CDR2 YENEEA. CDR3 sequence (DNA): TGTGCCAGCAGCTCGGGACCGCTCACAGATACGCAGTATTTT. Its protein product is CASSSGPLTDTQYF. The whole variable domain, filled in from reference TRBV11-3 and TRBJ2-3, reads EAGVVQSPRYKIIEKKQPVAFWCNPISGHNTLYWYLQNLGQGPELLIRYENEEAVDDSQLPKDRFSAERLKGVDSTLKIQPAELGDSAVYLCASSSGPLTDTQYFGPGTRLTVL.

This clonotype has at least ten counts. The chain uses TRBV11-2 and TRBJ2-1; weak D call: TRBD2 (6 bases). This CDR3 has 14 residues. Per the germline V gene, CDR1 is SGHAT and CDR2 is FQNNGV. Trimming pared 4 bases from V and 13 bases from J, leaving 20 bases between. The CDR3 DNA reads TGTGCCAGCAGCTCTTACCGGGACTTGCCTCGACAGTTCTTC. Its protein product is CASSSYRDLPRQFF.

This clonotype was picked up many times. The chain employs TRBV2 and TRBJ2-5, with D perhaps given as TRBD1 or TRBD2 (6 bases each). This CDR3 has 14 amino acids. V lost 3 bases, J lost 4 bases, and 12 bases lay in between. Germline V gives CDR1 SNHLY, CDR2 FYNNEI. The CDR3 DNA sequence: TGTGCCAGCAGTGAGACACAGGGAGGAGAGACCCAGTACTTC. Amino acids: CASSETQGGETQYF. Full variable domain (outside the CDR3, taken from reference TRBV2 and TRBJ2-5): EPEVTQTPSHQVTQMGQEVILRCVPISNHLYFYWYRQILGQKVEFLVSFYNNEISEKSEIFDDQFSVERPDGSNFTLKIRSTKLEDSAMYFCASSETQGGETQYFGPGTRLLVL.